A single sample is the source of the 10 T cell receptor beta chains below, sequenced in a study of OX40 agonist ivuxolimab in advanced cancers. TCRdb's copy holds only in-frame clones and misses some; the assay was immunoSEQ multiplex PCR. The sample yields 75,000 to 95,000 clones, about 90% seen once. Source: CD4+ or CD8+ T cells sorted from blood, taken in a trial of the OX40 agonist ivuxolimab. The origin of the receptors is an adult with an advanced solid tumor such as melanoma, head and neck, liver or kidney cancer.

V usage is TRBV5-1 and J usage is TRBJ2-1; D is ambiguous. Deletions cut 4 bases from V and 3 bases from J, with 11 bases between. The germline V gene encodes CDR1 SGHRS and CDR2 YFSETQ. The CDR3 spans 14 residues. CDR3 residues: CASSPWTNYNEQFF. The DNA for the CDR3 is TGCGCCAGCAGCCCGTGGACCAACTACAATGAGCAGTTCTTC.

In the case of this clone: An end of the junction differs from the germline gene, which may be a read error. V is TRBV30 and J is TRBJ1-1; tentative D call: TRBD1 (6 bases). The CDR3 covers 11 residues. From germline, CDR1 is GTSNPN and CDR2 SVGIG (reference sequence). CDR3 coding DNA: TGTGCCTGGTGTGTGGGGGCCGAAGCTTTCTTT. Protein product: CAWCVGAEAFF.

This clone appeared a few times. This chain connects TRBV29-1 to TRBJ1-5, with D possibly TRBD1 on 5 matching bases. Trimming removed 6 bases from V and 7 bases from J, with 16 bases in between. Germline assignment: CDR1 SQVTM and CDR2 ANQGSEA. The CDR3 consists of 13 residues. Here the CDR3 DNA reads TGCAGCGTCGCGGGGCAGGAGGGGCAGCCCCAGCATTTT. It translates to CSVAGQEGQPQHF.

This sequence joins TRBV11-1 and TRBJ1-3, with TRBD1 identical over 7 bases. Unmatched junction bases numbered 14, after V lost 5 bases and J lost 7 bases. The CDR3 has 16 amino acids. Germline values: CDR1 SGHAT, CDR2 FQDESV (reference sequence). The DNA for the CDR3 is TGTGCCAGCAGCCCGGGAGTAGGGACAGTCGGTAACACCATATATTTT. This gives the protein CASSPGVGTVGNTIYF.

The V call is TRBV6-5, the J call TRBJ2-2; D call uncertain. From germline, CDR1 is MNHEY and CDR2 SVGAGI. V lost 7 bases to trimming and J lost 1 base, with 7 bases between them. CDR3 length equals 13 residues. CDR3 residues: CASIRGNTGELFF. Here the CDR3 DNA reads TGTGCCAGCATCCGCGGGAACACCGGGGAGCTGTTTTTT.

The chain couples TRBV4-2 to TRBJ2-3; 9 nucleotides agree with TRBD1. The CDR3 loop spans 17 amino acids. V was pared by 4 bases and J by 0 bases, with 8 bases of the junction left unmatched. Germline CDR1 is LGHNA and CDR2 is YNFKEQ. The CDR3 DNA is TGTGCCAGCAGCCTCCAACAGGGGGCCCCTAGCACAGATACGCAGTATTTT. It encodes CASSLQQGAPSTDTQYF.

This chain uses TRBV10-3 with TRBJ2-5; the match to TRBD2 covers 10 bases. The CDR3 consists of 14 residues. The junction had 3 bases not matched to a gene; V was cut back by 3 bases and J by 5 bases. The germline gives CDR1 ENHRY, CDR2 SYGVKD. The CDR3 sequence: CAISEGLAEETQYF. CDR3 DNA sequence: TGTGCCATCAGTGAAGGACTAGCGGAGGAGACCCAGTACTTC.

This chain uses TRBV6-5 with TRBJ2-4; a weak D match, TRBD2 (5 bases). Trimming cost V 5 bases and J 0 bases, with 11 bases left between them. CDR3 length equals 15 residues. Germline assignment: CDR1 MNHEY and CDR2 SVGAGI. CDR3: CASSRGSRAKNIQYF. The CDR3 DNA reads as TGTGCCAGCAGTCGAGGGAGCAGAGCCAAAAACATTCAGTACTTC.

This clone was counted a few times. The V and J genes are TRBV5-4 and TRBJ2-7; D possibly corresponds to TRBD2 (5 bases). CDR1 and CDR2 from the germline V gene are SGHNT and YYREEE (reference sequence). V shed 2 bases and J shed 7 bases, with 19 bases lying between them. The CDR3 totals 15 residues. CDR3 DNA sequence: TGTGCCAGCAGCTTATTGGGCGTTACGACGGGAGAGCAGTACTTC. Its translation: CASSLLGVTTGEQYF.

This clone appeared once. The chain links TRBV5-1 to TRBJ2-2, with D possibly being TRBD1 (5 bases). Germline CDR1 reads SGHRS; CDR2 reads YFSETQ. The CDR3 runs to 15 residues. The ends were cut back, 0 bases at V and 5 bases at J, with 11 bases in the middle. The DNA of the CDR3 is TGCGCCAGCAGCTTGGGGCAGGGCTCAACCGGGGAGCTGTTTTTT. It encodes CASSLGQGSTGELFF.